These 5 T cell receptor beta chains were all obtained from the same sample, sequenced in a study of EBV T-cell therapy then PD-1 blockade in nasopharyngeal carcinoma. Profiling relied on immunoSEQ multiplex PCR, and the TCRdb table lists in-frame clones only, not all of them. Here the sample spans approximately 15,000 clones, roughly 84% being singletons. Treatment indicated: AdE1-LMPpoly-expanded autologous EBV-specific T-cell therapy followed by anti-PD-1 nivolumab. For these TCRs, the target antigens are not known. The specimen was CD8+ T cells from blood, collected around day 100 from a patient whose treatment included autologous EBV-specific T cells and nivolumab. These receptors originate from a man between 40 and 49 years old with nasopharyngeal carcinoma.

CDR3 sequence reads: CASSLRSYEQYF. In nucleotides, the CDR3 is TGTGCCAGCAGTCTGAGATCCTACGAGCAGTACTTC. This chain uses TRBV7-9 with TRBJ2-7; no reliable D call. The CDR3 length is 12 residues. Germline lookup yields CDR1 SEHNR and CDR2 FQNEAQ (reference sequence). The V gene lost 6 bases and the J gene lost 1 base, with 7 bases spanning the gap.

In nucleotides, the CDR3 is TGTGCCAGCAAGTTAGAGGTGGAAGAGACCCAGTACTTC. Translation: CASKLEVEETQYF. The chain carries TRBV14 and TRBJ2-5; no firm D call. The V gene lost 7 bases and the J gene lost 3 bases, with 12 bases spanning the gap. This CDR3 is 13 amino acids long. CDR1 and CDR2 (germline): SGHDN, FVKESK. Supplemented by reference TRBV14 and TRBJ2-5, the full variable domain reads EAGVTQFPSHSVIEKGQTVTLRCDPISGHDNLYWYRRVMGKEIKFLLHFVKESKQDESGMPNNRFLAERTGGTYSTLKVQPAELEDSGVYFCASKLEVEETQYFGPGTRLLVL.

The chain uses TRBV19 and TRBJ2-3; the D gene could be TRBD1 or TRBD2 (5 bases each). CDR1 and CDR2 (germline): LNHDA, SQIVND (reference sequence). The CDR3 sequence is 14 residues long. V shed 8 bases and J shed 9 bases, with 21 bases lying between them. CDR3 sequence: CASSLGVGVSTQYF. For the CDR3, the DNA is TGTGCCAGTTCTCTAGGGGTCGGGGTAAGCACGCAGTATTTT.

V gene TRBV15 combines with J gene TRBJ2-3; 13 bases align to TRBD2. CDR1 is LNHNV, CDR2 YYDKDF, per germline (reference sequence). CDR3 size: 18 residues. J was trimmed by 2 bases and V by 0 bases; bases with no gene match: 5. CDR3 loop: CATSRDPTSGGYTDTQYF. The CDR3, as DNA: TGTGCCACCAGCAGAGATCCGACTAGCGGGGGGTACACAGATACGCAGTATTTT. The complete variable domain, with remaining parts taken from reference TRBV15 and TRBJ2-3, reads DAMVIQNPRYQVTQFGKPVTLSCSQTLNHNVMYWYQQKSSQAPKLLFHYYDKDFNNEADTPDNFQSRRPNTSFCFLDIRSPGLGDTAMYLCATSRDPTSGGYTDTQYFGPGTRLTVL.

The V gene is TRBV7-9, the J gene TRBJ1-1; D unresolved. V gave up 3 bases and J gave up 2 bases, with 10 bases separating them. CDR1 is SEHNR, CDR2 FQNEAQ, per germline (reference sequence). The CDR3 covers 14 residues. The CDR3 nucleotides are TGTGCCAGCAGCTTGCGGCAGAAAAACACTGAAGCTTTCTTT. It is translated as CASSLRQKNTEAFF. Full variable domain (outside the CDR3, taken from reference TRBV7-9 and TRBJ1-1): DTGVSQNPRHKITKRGQNVTFRCDPISEHNRLYWYRQTLGQGPEFLTYFQNEAQLEKSRLLSDRFSAERPKGSFSTLEIQRTEQGDSAMYLCASSLRQKNTEAFFGQGTRLTVV.